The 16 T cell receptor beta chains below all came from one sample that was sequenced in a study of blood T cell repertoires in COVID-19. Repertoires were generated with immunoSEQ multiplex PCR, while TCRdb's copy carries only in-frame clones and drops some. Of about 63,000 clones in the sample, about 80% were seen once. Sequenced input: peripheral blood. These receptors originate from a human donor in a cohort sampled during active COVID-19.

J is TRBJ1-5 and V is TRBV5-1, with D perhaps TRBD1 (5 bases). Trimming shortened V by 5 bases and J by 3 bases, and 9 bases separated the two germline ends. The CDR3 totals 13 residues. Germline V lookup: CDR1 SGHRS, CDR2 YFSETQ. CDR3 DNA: TGCGCCAGCAGACAGGCAGTCAATCAGCCCCAGCATTTT. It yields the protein CASRQAVNQPQHF.

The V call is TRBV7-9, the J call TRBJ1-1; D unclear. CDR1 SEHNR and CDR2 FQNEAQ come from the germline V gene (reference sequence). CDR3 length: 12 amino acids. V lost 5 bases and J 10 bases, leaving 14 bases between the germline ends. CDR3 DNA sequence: TGTGCCAGCAGCCCCCTCCAGCGCCTAGCTTTCTTT. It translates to CASSPLQRLAFF.

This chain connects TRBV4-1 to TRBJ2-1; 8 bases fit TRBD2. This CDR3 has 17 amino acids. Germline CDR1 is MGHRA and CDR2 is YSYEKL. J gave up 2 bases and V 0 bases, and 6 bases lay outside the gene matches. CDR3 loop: CASSQDRTSKPYNEQFF. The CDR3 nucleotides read TGCGCCAGCAGCCAAGATAGGACTAGCAAGCCCTACAATGAGCAGTTCTTC.

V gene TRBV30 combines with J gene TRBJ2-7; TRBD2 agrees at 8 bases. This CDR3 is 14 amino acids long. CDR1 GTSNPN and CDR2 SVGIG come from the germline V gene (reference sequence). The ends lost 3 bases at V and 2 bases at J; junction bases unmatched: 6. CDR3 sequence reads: CAWSLAGFAYEQYF. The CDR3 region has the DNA TGTGCCTGGAGCTTAGCGGGATTTGCCTACGAGCAGTACTTC. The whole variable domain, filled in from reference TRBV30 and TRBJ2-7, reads SQTIHQWPATLVQPVGSPLSLECTVEGTSNPNLYWYRQAAGRGLQLLFYSVGIGQISSEVPQNLSASRPQDRQFILSSKKLLLSDSGFYLCAWSLAGFAYEQYFGPGTRLTVT.

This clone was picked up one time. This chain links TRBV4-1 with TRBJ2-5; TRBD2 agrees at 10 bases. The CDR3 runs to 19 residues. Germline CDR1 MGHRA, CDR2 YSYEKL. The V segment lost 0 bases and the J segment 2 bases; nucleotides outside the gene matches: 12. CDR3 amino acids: CASSQDRVPLAGRQETQYF. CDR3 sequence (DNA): TGCGCCAGCAGCCAAGATCGGGTCCCACTAGCGGGGAGACAAGAGACCCAGTACTTC.

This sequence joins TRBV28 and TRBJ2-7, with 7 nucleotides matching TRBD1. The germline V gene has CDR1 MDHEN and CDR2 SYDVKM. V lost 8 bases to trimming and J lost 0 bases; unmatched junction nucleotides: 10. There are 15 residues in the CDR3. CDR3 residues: CASSKQGVYSYEQYF. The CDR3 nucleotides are TGTGCCAGCTCAAAGCAGGGGGTTTACTCCTACGAGCAGTACTTC.

CDR3: CATSEGGVGTNEKLFF. CDR3 nucleotides: TGTGCCACCAGTGAAGGCGGGGTGGGAACTAATGAAAAACTGTTTTTT. V is TRBV24-1 and J is TRBJ1-4, with D unclear. The CDR3 totals 16 residues. V lost 4 bases to trimming and J lost 1 base, with 12 bases between them. The germline gives CDR1 KGHDR, CDR2 SFDVKD.

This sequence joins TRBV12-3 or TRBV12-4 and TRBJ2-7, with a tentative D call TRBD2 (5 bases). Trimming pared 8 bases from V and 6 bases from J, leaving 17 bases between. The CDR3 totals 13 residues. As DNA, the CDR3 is TGTGCCAGCGGTGTGAGAGGGTTAAGCGAGCAGTACTTC. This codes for CASGVRGLSEQYF.

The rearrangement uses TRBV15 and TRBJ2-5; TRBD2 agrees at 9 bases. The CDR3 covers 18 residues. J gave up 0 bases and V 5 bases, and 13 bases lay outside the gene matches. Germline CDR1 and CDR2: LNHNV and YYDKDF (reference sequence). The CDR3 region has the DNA TGTGCCACCAGCCCTCGGGCTAGCGGGACCTGGAACCAAGAGACCCAGTACTTC. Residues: CATSPRASGTWNQETQYF.

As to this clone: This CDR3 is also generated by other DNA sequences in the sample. CDR3 DNA sequence: TGTGCCAGCAGCCGACAGGAATCTCAGCCCCAGCATTTT. It encodes CASSRQESQPQHF. The rearrangement joins TRBV7-2 to TRBJ1-5, with D possibly matching TRBD1 (6 bases). The V end was cut by 5 bases, the J end by 6 bases, with 11 bases between. The length of the CDR3 is 13 residues. Germline CDR1 is SGHTA and CDR2 is FQGNSA.

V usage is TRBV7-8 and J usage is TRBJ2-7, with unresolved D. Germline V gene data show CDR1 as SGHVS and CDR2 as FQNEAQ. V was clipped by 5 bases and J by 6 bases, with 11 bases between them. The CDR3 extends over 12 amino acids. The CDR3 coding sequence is TGTGCCAGCAGCCCTAGGCTCCTCGAGCAGTACTTC. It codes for CASSPRLLEQYF.

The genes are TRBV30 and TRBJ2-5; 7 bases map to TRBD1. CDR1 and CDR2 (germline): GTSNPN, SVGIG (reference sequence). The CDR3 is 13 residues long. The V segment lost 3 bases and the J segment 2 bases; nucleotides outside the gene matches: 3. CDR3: CAWSKGQQETQYF. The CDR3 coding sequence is TGTGCCTGGAGCAAGGGACAGCAAGAGACCCAGTACTTC.

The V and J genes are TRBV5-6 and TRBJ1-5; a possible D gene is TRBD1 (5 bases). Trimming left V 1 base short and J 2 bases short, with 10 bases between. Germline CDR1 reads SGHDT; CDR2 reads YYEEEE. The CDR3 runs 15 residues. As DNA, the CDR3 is TGTGCCAGCAGCTTGCGTCTCAGGGGCAATCAGCCCCAGCATTTT. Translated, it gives CASSLRLRGNQPQHF.

The CDR3 coding sequence is TGTGCCTGGAGTGTACTCGAGGGCACTGAAGCTTTCTTT. Protein: CAWSVLEGTEAFF. V is TRBV30 and J is TRBJ1-1; D is uncertain. Trimming left V 0 bases short and J 4 bases short, with 9 bases between. Germline-derived CDR1 and CDR2 are GTSNPN and SVGIG (reference sequence). This CDR3 has 13 amino acids.

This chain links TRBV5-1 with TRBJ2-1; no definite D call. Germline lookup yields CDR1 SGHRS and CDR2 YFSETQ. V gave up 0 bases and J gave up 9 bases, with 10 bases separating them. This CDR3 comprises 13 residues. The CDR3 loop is CASSLAEAREQFF. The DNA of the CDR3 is TGCGCCAGCAGCTTGGCCGAGGCCCGTGAGCAGTTCTTC.

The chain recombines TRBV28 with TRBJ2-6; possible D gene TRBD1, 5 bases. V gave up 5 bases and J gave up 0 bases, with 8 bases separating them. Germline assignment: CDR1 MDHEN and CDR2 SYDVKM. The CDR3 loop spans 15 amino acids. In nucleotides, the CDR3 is TGTGCCAGCAGTCGCAGGGTCTCTGGGGCCAACGTCCTGACTTTC. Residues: CASSRRVSGANVLTF. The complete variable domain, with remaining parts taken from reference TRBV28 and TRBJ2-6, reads DVKVTQSSRYLVKRTGEKVFLECVQDMDHENMFWYRQDPGLGLRLIYFSYDVKMKEKGDIPEGYSVSREKKERFSLILESASTNQTSMYLCASSRRVSGANVLTFGAGSRLTVL.